This T cell receptor (beta chain) is from a study of patients and donors after allogeneic stem cell transplantation. In TCRdb, the RT-PCR reads were re-called with MiXCR into one record per CDR3 protein. The table lists fewer than 500,000 distinct CDR3 sequences, roughly 17% of them singletons. Germline CDR1 reads SGHRS; CDR2 reads YFSETQ. The CDR3 runs 16 residues. V lost 4 bases and J 6 bases, leaving 21 bases between the germline ends. The chain recombines TRBV5-1 with TRBJ2-3; possibly TRBD2 for D (6 bases). The TCR originated in a human donor who was either an allogeneic HSCT recipient or a stem cell or donor lymphocyte infusion donor (not recorded which). It is not recorded whose cells these are; they may come from a transplant donor. The sample was blood, either unsorted or a sorted T cell fraction (not recorded which). CDR3 residues: CASSRPLQGGTDTQYF. The CDR3 DNA follows: TGCGCCAGCAGCCGCCCGCTCCAGGGAGGTACGGATACGCAGTATTTT.